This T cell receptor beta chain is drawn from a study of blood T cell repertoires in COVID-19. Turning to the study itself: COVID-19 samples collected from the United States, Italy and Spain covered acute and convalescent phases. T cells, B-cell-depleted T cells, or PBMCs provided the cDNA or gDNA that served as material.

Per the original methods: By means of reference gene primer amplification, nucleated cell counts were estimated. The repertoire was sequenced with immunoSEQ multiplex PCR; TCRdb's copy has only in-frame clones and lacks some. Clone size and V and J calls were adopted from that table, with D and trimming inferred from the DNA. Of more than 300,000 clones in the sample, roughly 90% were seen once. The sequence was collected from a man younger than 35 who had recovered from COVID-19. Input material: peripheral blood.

CDR3 sequence: CASSYILNTEAFF. CDR3 nucleotide sequence: TGTGCCAGCAGCTACATATTGAACACTGAAGCTTTCTTT. The rearrangement joins TRBV7-2 to TRBJ1-1, with D hard to call. From germline, CDR1 is SGHTA and CDR2 FQGNSA. V was trimmed by 4 bases and J by 0 bases, leaving 6 bases between them. The CDR3 covers 13 residues.